This entry is about one T cell receptor beta chain. The data stem from a study of blood T cell repertoires in COVID-19. Study in general: The study drew acute and convalescent COVID-19 samples from the United States, Italy and Spain. PBMCs, B-cell-depleted T cells, or T cells were the source of the cDNA or gDNA that made up the material.

In the original processing: Amplifying reference gene primers gave estimates of nucleated cell counts. TCRdb's copy holds only in-frame clones and misses some; the assay was immunoSEQ multiplex PCR. The DNA was the basis for D and trimming; V, J and clone size are from that table. The sample yields roughly 200,000 clones, around 85% seen once. This CDR3 contains 13 residues. V lost 4 bases, J lost 2 bases, and 7 bases lay in between. Germline V gives CDR1 LNHDA, CDR2 SQIVND (reference sequence). The chain uses TRBV19 and TRBJ2-3, with D possibly TRBD2 on 5 matching bases. The sequenced sample was peripheral blood. The source is a human donor with active or convalescent COVID-19. The donor label of this sample is uncertain. CDR3 bases: TGTGCCAGTAGTACGGGGAACACAGATACGCAGTATTTT. Amino acid sequence: CASSTGNTDTQYF.